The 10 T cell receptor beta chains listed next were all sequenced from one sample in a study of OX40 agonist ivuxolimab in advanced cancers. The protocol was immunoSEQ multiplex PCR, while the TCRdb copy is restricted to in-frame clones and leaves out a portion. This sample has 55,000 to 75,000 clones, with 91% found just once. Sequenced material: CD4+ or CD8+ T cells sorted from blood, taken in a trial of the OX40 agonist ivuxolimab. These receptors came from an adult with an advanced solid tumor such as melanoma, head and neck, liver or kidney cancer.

The CDR3 reads CASSLVVRLDYNEQFF. In DNA form, the CDR3 reads TGTGCCAGCAGCTTAGTTGTCCGGCTAGACTACAATGAGCAGTTCTTC. The rearrangement uses TRBV7-8 and TRBJ2-1, with D unclear. The germline V gene encodes CDR1 SGHVS and CDR2 FQNEAQ. This CDR3 contains 16 residues. Trimming pared 1 base from V and 3 bases from J, leaving 13 bases between. The full variable domain, completed using reference TRBV7-8 and TRBJ2-1, is GAGVSQSPRYKVAKRGQDVALRCDPISGHVSLFWYQQALGQGPEFLTYFQNEAQLDKSGLPSDRFFAERPEGSVSTLKIQRTQQEDSAVYLCASSLVVRLDYNEQFFGPGTRLTVL.

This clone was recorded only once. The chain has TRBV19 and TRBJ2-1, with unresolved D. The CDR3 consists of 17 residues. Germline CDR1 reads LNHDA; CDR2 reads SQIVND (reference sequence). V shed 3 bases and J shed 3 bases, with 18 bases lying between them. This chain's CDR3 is CASSMVSRPPFYNEQFF. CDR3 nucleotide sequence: TGTGCCAGTAGTATGGTATCGAGACCCCCTTTCTACAATGAGCAGTTCTTC.

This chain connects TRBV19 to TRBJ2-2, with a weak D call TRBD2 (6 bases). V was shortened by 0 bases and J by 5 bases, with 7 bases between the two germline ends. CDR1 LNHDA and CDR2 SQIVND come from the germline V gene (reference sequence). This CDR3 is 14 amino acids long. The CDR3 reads CASSIEAGTGELFF. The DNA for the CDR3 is TGTGCCAGTAGTATAGAGGCGGGGACCGGGGAGCTGTTTTTT. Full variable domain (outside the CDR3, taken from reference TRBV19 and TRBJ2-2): DGGITQSPKYLFRKEGQNVTLSCEQNLNHDAMYWYRQDPGQGLRLIYYSQIVNDFQKGDIAEGYSVSREKKESFPLTVTSAQKNPTAFYLCASSIEAGTGELFFGEGSRLTVL.

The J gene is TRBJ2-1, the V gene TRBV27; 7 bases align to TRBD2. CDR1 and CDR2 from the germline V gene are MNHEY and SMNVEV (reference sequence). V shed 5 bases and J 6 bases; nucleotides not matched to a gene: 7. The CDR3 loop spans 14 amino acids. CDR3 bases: TGTGCCAGCAGTAGCGGGATCTCGGTCAATGAGCAGTTCTTC. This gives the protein CASSSGISVNEQFF.

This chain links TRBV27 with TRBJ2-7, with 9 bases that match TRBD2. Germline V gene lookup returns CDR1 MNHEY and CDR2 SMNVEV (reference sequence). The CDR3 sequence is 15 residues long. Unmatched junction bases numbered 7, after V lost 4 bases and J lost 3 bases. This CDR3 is CASSSIAGALYEQYF. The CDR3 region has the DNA TGTGCCAGCAGTTCCATAGCGGGAGCTCTCTACGAGCAGTACTTC.

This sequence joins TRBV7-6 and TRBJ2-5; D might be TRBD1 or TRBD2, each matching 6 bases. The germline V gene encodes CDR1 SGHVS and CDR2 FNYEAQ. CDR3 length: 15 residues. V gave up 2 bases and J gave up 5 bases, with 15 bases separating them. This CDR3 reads CASSLYGGPRETQYF. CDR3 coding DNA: TGTGCCAGCAGCTTATATGGGGGGCCTCGGGAGACCCAGTACTTC.

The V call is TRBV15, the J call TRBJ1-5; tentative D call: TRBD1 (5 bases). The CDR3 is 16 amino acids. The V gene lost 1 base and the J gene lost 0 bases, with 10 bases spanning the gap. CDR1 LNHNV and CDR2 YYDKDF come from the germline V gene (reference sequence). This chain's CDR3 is CATSRGRQYSNQPQHF. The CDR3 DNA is TGTGCCACCAGCAGAGGACGACAGTATAGCAATCAGCCCCAGCATTTT.

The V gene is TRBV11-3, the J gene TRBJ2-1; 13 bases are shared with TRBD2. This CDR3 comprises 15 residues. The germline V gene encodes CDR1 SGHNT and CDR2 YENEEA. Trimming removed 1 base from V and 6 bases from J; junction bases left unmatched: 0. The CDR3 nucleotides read TGTGCCAGCAGCTTAGGGACTAGCGGGGGCAATGAGCAGTTCTTC. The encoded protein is CASSLGTSGGNEQFF.

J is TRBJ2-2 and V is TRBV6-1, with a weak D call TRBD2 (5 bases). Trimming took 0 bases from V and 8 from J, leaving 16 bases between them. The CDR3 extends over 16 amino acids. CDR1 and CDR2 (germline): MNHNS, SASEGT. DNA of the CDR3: TGTGCCAGCAGTGAAGCGTTGACTATTTGGAGGGGGGAGCTGTTTTTT. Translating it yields CASSEALTIWRGELFF.

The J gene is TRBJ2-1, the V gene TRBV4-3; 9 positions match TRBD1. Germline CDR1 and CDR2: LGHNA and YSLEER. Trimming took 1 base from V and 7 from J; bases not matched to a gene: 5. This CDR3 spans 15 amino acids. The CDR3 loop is CASSQGGTGRNEQFF. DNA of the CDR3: TGCGCCAGCAGCCAAGGTGGGACAGGGCGGAATGAGCAGTTCTTC.